Below, one T cell receptor beta chain is given with its context. The data are from a study of blood T cell repertoires in COVID-19. For the study at large: PBMCs, B-cell-depleted T cells, or T cells provided the cDNA or gDNA that made up the material.

TCRdb's copy holds only in-frame clones and misses some; the assay was immunoSEQ multiplex PCR. The table lists about 150,000 clones, 75% to 90% of them singletons. Trimming took 0 bases from V and 7 from J; bases not matched to a gene: 12. Germline-derived CDR1 and CDR2 are LGHNA and YSLEER. CDR3 size: 18 residues. The source of this sequence is a woman aged 55-75 years with active or convalescent COVID-19. The J gene is TRBJ1-4, the V gene TRBV4-3; 9 bases map to TRBD1. The sample consisted of peripheral blood. Here the CDR3 DNA reads TGCGCCAGCAGCCAAGAGCCACCCTCCGGGACAGGGCGTGAAAAACTGTTTTTT. Translation gives CASSQEPPSGTGREKLFF.